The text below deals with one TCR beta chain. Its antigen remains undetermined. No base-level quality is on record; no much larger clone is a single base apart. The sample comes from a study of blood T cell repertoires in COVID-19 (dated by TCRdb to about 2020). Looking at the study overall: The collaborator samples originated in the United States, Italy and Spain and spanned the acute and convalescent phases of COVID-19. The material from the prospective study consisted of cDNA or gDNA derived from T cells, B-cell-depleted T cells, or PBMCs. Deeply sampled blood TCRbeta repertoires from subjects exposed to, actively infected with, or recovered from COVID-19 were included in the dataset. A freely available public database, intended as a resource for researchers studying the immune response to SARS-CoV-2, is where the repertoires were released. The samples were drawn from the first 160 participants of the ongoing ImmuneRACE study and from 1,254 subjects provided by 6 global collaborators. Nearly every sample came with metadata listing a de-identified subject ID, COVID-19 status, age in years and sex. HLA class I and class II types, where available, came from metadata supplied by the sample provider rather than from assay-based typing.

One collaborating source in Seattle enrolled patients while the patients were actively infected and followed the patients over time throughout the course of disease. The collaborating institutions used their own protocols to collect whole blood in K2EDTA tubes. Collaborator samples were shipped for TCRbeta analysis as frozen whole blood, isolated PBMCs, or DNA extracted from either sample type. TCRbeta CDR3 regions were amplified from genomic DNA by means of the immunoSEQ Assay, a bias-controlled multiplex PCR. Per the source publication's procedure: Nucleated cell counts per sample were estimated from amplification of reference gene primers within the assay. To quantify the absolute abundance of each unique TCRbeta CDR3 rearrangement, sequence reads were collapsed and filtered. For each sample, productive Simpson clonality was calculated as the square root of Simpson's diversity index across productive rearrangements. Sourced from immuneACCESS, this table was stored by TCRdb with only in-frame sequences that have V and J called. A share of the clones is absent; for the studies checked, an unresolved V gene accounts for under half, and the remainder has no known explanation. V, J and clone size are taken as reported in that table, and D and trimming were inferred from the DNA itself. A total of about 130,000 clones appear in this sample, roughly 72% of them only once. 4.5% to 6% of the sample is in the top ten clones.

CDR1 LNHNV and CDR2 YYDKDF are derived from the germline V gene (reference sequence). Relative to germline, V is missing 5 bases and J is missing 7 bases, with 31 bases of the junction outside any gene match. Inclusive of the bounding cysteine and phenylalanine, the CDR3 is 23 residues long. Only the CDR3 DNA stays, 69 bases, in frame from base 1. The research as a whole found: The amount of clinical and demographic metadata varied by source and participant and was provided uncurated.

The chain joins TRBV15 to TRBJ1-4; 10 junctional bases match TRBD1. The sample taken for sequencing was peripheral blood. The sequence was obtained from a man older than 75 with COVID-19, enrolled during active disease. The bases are TGTGCCACCAGCGGAGTAAGCTCATCGGGGGGCCGGGACAGGGGCCAACGGTTTGAAAAACTGTTTTTT. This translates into CATSGVSSSGGRDRGQRFEKLFF.